This T cell receptor beta chain was profiled in a study of early T cells in non-severe SARS-CoV-2 infection. TCRdb reprocessed the 5' RACE reads with MiXCR, giving one entry per CDR3 protein. In the table there are some 50,000 distinct CDR3 sequences, roughly 5.4% of which are singletons. This clonotype was found many times. Per germline, CDR1 DFQATT and CDR2 SNEGSKA (reference sequence). The CDR3 runs 11 residues. Trimming took 6 bases from V and 10 from J; bases not matched to a gene: 6. Material: whole blood, obtained at baseline. The source is an adult who was a healthcare worker with PCR-confirmed SARS-CoV-2 infection or an uninfected control (not recorded which). This chain joins TRBV20-1 and TRBJ1-2; 9 nucleotides agree with TRBD1. The CDR3 DNA follows: TGCAGTGCGCCGGGACAGGGCGACTACACCTTC. Its protein is CSAPGQGDYTF.